A single sample is the source of the 9 T cell receptor beta chains below, sequenced in a study of CD8 T cells in Susac syndrome. Reverse transcription used about 0.45 to 1 ug RNA and random hexamers. TCRdb re-analysed the immunoSEQ multiplex PCR reads in MiXCR, keeping a single row per CDR3 protein. The data show around 200,000 distinct CDR3 sequences, 90% to 97% seen once. Sequenced material: CD4+ T cells from PBMCs. Source of these receptors: a human donor with multiple sclerosis.

The chain carries TRBV15 and TRBJ1-1; D gene ambiguous. CDR1 is LNHNV and CDR2 is YYDKDF in the germline V gene (reference sequence). V lost 5 bases, J lost 6 bases, and 16 bases lay in between. There are 14 residues in the CDR3. DNA for the CDR3: TGTGCCACCAGCGCGAGGTTGGGGAATGCTGAAGCTTTCTTT. This encodes CATSARLGNAEAFF. The entire variable domain, with the rest obtained from reference TRBV15 and TRBJ1-1, is as follows: DAMVIQNPRYQVTQFGKPVTLSCSQTLNHNVMYWYQQKSSQAPKLLFHYYDKDFNNEADTPDNFQSRRPNTSFCFLDIRSPGLGDTAMYLCATSARLGNAEAFFGQGTRLTVV.

The chain combines TRBV12-3 or TRBV12-4 with TRBJ2-5; 8 bases map to TRBD2. With V trimmed by 3 bases and J by 1 base, 4 bases remained unmatched. This CDR3 is 15 amino acids long. The CDR3 DNA reads as TGTGCCAGCAGTTTGATTGCGGGGGGCCAAGAGACCCAGTACTTC. Residues: CASSLIAGGQETQYF.

The chain carries TRBV30 and TRBJ1-2; D is undetermined. Germline V gene data show CDR1 as GTSNPN and CDR2 as SVGIG (reference sequence). The CDR3 is 17 amino acids. The V and J ends lost 5 bases and 1 base respectively, with 23 bases between them. The chain's CDR3 is CAWARRLTPSLNYGYTF. In DNA, the CDR3 is TGTGCCTGGGCGCGCCGGCTTACACCCAGTCTTAACTATGGCTACACCTTC.

This chain links TRBV2 with TRBJ2-7; TRBD1 might be the D (6 bases). The CDR3 covers 12 residues. Trimming removed 6 bases from V and 9 bases from J, with 15 bases in between. Germline V gene lookup returns CDR1 SNHLY and CDR2 FYNNEI. For the CDR3, the DNA is TGTGCCAGCAGGAACAGGGTTTTTGGGCAGTACTTC. The encoded protein is CASRNRVFGQYF.

V is TRBV6-1 and J is TRBJ2-5; unclear D gene. Germline V CDR1 and CDR2: MNHNS, SASEGT. The CDR3 sequence is 11 residues long. The V end was cut by 3 bases, the J end by 9 bases, with 8 bases between. This CDR3 is CASSEGFSQYF. CDR3 DNA sequence: TGTGCCAGCAGTGAGGGTTTCTCCCAGTACTTC.

The V call is TRBV20-1, the J call TRBJ1-1; D is undetermined. The V gene lost 6 bases and the J gene lost 5 bases, with 13 bases spanning the gap. This CDR3 has 12 amino acids. Germline-derived CDR1 and CDR2 are DFQATT and SNEGSKA (reference sequence). The CDR3 region has the DNA TGCAGTGCCCCGGCGGGGTTGACTGAAGCTTTCTTT. Translation: CSAPAGLTEAFF.

V is TRBV29-1 and J is TRBJ1-2; a weak D match, TRBD1 (6 bases). Germline V gene sequence: CDR1 SQVTM, CDR2 ANQGSEA. V lost 2 bases, J lost 11 bases, and 9 bases lay in between. The CDR3 sequence is 10 residues long. The DNA of the CDR3 is TGCAGCGTTGAAACAGGGTGGTACACCTTC. Translated, it gives CSVETGWYTF.

The V and J genes are TRBV5-1 and TRBJ2-1, with a possible D match to TRBD1 (6 bases). Per the germline V gene, CDR1 is SGHRS and CDR2 is YFSETQ. V shed 3 bases and J shed 4 bases, with 20 bases lying between them. The CDR3 loop spans 17 amino acids. CDR3: CASSSPLGSGAYNEQFF. For the CDR3, the DNA is TGCGCCAGCAGCTCGCCCCTCGGGTCAGGGGCGTACAATGAGCAGTTCTTC.

V usage is TRBV11-2 and J usage is TRBJ2-3; TRBD2 is a possible D gene (6 bases). Germline values: CDR1 SGHAT, CDR2 FQNNGV. The CDR3 length is 15 residues. V was clipped by 0 bases and J by 4 bases, with 11 bases between them. The CDR3 bases are TGTGCCAGCAGCTTAGAGGGTGGAGGGGCAGATACGCAGTATTTT. Amino acid sequence: CASSLEGGGADTQYF.